The 4 T cell receptor beta chains below come from one sample, sequenced in a study of identical twins. One entry per CDR3 protein, called by TCRdb with MiXCR from the 5' RACE reads. The table lists approximately 210,000 distinct CDR3 sequences, 15% to 20% of them singletons. The sample was also reused in another study, on T cells expressing NK-cell markers.

Sequencing was done on a sample of CD8+ T cells sorted from blood. The origin of the receptors is a woman between 18 and 29 years old in good health.

CDR3 amino acids: CASSEDRRQETQYF. Written as DNA, the CDR3 is TGTGCCAGCAGTGAGGACAGGCGACAAGAGACCCAGTACTTC. The genes are TRBV12-3 or TRBV12-4 and TRBJ2-5; 7 bases agree with TRBD1. The length of the CDR3 is 14 residues. With 5 bases clipped from V and 2 bases from J, the junction kept 5 bases outside the gene matches.

V usage is TRBV6-6 and J usage is TRBJ2-2; no reliable D call. Trimming cost V 5 bases and J 8 bases, with 12 bases left between them. Germline values: CDR1 MNHNY, CDR2 SVGAGI (reference sequence). The CDR3 length is 13 residues. CDR3 protein: CASSLAQLGELFF. CDR3 nucleotides: TGTGCCAGCAGTCTGGCGCAGTTGGGGGAGCTGTTTTTT.

The chain links TRBV5-1 to TRBJ1-5, with D unclear. The V and J ends lost 5 bases and 3 bases respectively, with 9 bases between them. CDR1 is SGHRS and CDR2 is YFSETQ in the germline V gene. The CDR3 covers 13 residues. CDR3 nucleotides: TGCGCCAGCAGAAAAGGGAACAATCAGCCCCAGCATTTT. Translation: CASRKGNNQPQHF.

This clonotype was recorded a few times. The gene calls are TRBV5-6 and TRBJ2-5; D call uncertain. Germline V CDR1 and CDR2: SGHDT, YYEEEE. Trimming took 1 base from V and 7 from J, leaving 11 bases between them. The CDR3 has 13 residues. The CDR3 bases are TGTGCCAGCAGCTTGTTGTCAGAGGTGACCCAGTACTTC. Amino acid sequence: CASSLLSEVTQYF.